This T cell receptor (beta chain) was identified during a study of T cells after yellow fever vaccination. At the level of the study: Fractions with few cells were prepared using SMART-Seq v4 Ultra Low Input. General study findings and limits: Most clones from primary vaccination resurfaced after the booster (approximately 97% CD4, around 90% CD8).

MiXCR, run by TCRdb on the 5' RACE reads, gives a single entry per CDR3 protein. The table has about 360,000 distinct CDR3 sequences, under 7.5% seen once. Only a few counts were recorded for this clonotype. The antigen is undetermined. V lost 2 bases and J 7 bases, leaving 18 bases between the germline ends. Germline CDR1 and CDR2: SGHAT and FQNNGV. This CDR3 is 16 amino acids long. The origin of this receptor is a man aged 25 to 45 who received the YFV17D yellow fever vaccine. The sequencing here drew on PBMCs, taken 5 days after the yellow fever booster vaccination. This chain connects TRBV11-2 to TRBJ2-1; a possible D gene is TRBD1 (6 bases). The chain's CDR3 is CASSLKWGDRKNEQFF. CDR3 DNA sequence: TGTGCCAGCAGCTTAAAGTGGGGAGACAGGAAAAATGAGCAGTTCTTC.